This TCR beta chain is from a study of cytomegalovirus exposure and HLA in healthy donors. Trimming removed 4 bases from V and 0 bases from J, with 5 bases in between. The CDR3 is made up of 13 amino acids. In germline, CDR1 is LNHDA, CDR2 SQIVND (reference sequence). 60 Vbeta and 13 Jbeta primers were used in PCR. Generated by immunoSEQ multiplex PCR, the TCRdb table keeps only in-frame clones and is missing some. The data include about 79,000 clones; the top ten clones carry about 4.6%. Study observations and caveats: Associated with cytomegalovirus, according to the listing, were some 180 TCR beta chains. Later analysis suggested most CMV-associated TCR beta chains were HLA-restricted. Per a later analysis, HLA-associated TCR beta chains showed more clonal expansion than other, equally common TCR beta chains.

Turning to this clone: Its target is unknown.

The chain combines TRBV19 with TRBJ2-3, with D unresolved. This TCR was recovered from a man aged 25 to 40 in good health and CMV-seronegative. Sequenced material: PBMCs. The CDR3 reads CASSTVSTDTQYF. The CDR3 DNA reads TGTGCCAGTAGTACAGTTAGCACAGATACGCAGTATTTT.